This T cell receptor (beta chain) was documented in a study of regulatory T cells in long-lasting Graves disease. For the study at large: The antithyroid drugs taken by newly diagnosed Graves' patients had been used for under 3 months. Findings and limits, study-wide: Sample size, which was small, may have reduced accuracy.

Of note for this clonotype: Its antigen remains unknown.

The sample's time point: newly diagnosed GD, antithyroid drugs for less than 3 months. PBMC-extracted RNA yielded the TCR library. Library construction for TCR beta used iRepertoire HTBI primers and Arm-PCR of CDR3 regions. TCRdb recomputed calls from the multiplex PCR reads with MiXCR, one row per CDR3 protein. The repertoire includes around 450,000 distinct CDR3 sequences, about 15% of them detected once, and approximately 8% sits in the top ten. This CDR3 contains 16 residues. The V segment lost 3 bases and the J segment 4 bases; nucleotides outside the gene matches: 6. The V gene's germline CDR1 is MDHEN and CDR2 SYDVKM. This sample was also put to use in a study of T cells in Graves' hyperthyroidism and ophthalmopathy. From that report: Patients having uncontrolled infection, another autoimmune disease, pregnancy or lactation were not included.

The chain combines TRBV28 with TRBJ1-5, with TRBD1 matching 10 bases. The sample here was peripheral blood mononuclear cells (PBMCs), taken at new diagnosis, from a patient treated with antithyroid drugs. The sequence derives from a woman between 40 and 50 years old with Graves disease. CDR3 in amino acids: CASSLATGGWNQPQHF. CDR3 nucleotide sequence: TGTGCCAGCAGTTTGGCGACAGGGGGCTGGAATCAGCCCCAGCATTTT.